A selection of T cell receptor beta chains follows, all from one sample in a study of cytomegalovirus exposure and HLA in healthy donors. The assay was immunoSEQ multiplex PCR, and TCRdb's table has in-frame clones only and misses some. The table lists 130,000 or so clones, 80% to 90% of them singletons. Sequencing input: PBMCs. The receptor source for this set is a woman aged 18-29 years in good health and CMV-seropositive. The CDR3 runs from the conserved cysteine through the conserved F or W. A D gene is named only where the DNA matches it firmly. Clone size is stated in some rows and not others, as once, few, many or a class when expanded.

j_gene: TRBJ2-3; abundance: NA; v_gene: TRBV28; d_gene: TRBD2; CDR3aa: CASNPQGLAGGNTDTQYF; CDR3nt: TGTGCCAGCAACCCCCAAGGACTAGCGGGGGGAAACACAGATACGCAGTATTTT
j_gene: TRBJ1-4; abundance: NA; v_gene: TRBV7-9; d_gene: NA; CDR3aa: CSSSKTAGNEKLFF; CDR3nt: TGTTCCAGCAGCAAGACAGCAGGCAATGAAAAACTGTTTTTT
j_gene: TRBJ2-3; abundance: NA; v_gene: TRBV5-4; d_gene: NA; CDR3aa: CASRAGPTAEHTQYF; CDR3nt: TGTGCCAGCAGGGCGGGACCGACCGCGGAGCATACGCAGTATTTT
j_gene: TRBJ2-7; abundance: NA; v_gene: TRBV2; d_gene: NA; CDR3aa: CASSGGDSYEQYF; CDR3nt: TGTGCCAGCAGTGGCGGGGATTCCTACGAGCAGTACTTC
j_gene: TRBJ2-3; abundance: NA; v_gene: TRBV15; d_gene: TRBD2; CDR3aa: CATRSSGVTDTQYF; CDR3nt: TGTGCCACCAGGTCTAGCGGGGTGACAGATACGCAGTATTTT
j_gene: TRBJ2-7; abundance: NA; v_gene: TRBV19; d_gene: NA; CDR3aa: CASSSPAGTEQYF; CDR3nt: TGTGCCAGTAGTTCCCCGGCGGGGACCGAGCAGTACTTC
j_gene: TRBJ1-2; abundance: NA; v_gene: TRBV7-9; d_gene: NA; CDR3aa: CASSFSTGQNYGYTF; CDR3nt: TGTGCCAGCAGCTTTTCTACAGGCCAAAACTATGGCTACACCTTC
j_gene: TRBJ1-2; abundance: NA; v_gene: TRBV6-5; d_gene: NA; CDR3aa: CASSGAGGRGNGYTF; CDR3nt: TGTGCCAGCAGTGGGGCCGGGGGGCGAGGCAATGGCTACACCTTC
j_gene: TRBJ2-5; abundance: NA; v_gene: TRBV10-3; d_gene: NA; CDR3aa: CAISESAGSGGTQYF; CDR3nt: TGTGCCATCAGTGAGTCGGCAGGGTCAGGCGGGACCCAGTACTTC
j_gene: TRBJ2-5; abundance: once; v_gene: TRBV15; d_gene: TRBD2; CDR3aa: CATSRVGGLAGGPMETQYF; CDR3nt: TGTGCCACCAGCAGAGTAGGGGGACTAGCGGGGGGGCCGATGGAGACCCAGTACTTC
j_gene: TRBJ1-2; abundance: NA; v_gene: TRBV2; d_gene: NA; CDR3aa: CASSGGVGGGNYGYTF; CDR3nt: TGTGCCAGCAGCGGAGGTGTTGGGGGCGGGAACTATGGCTACACCTTC
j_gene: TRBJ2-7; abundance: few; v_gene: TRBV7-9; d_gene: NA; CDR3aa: CASSSDALELYF; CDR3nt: TGTGCCAGCAGCTCCGACGCCCTGGAGCTGTACTTC
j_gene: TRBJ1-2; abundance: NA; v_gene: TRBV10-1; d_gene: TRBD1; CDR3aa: CASSERSVGTGAPLRGYTF; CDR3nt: TGCGCCAGCAGTGAGCGCTCGGTGGGGACAGGGGCCCCATTGCGTGGCTACACCTTC
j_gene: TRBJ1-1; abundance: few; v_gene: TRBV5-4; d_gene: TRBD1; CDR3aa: CASSLGAGGYTEAFF; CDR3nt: TGTGCCAGCAGCTTGGGTGCAGGGGGGTACACTGAAGCTTTCTTT
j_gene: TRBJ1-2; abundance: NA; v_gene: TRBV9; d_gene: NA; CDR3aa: CASSARQAGYTF; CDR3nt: TGTGCCAGCAGCGCCAGACAGGCTGGCTACACCTTC
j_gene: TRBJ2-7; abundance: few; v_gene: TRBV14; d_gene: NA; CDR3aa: CASSPLNLRQANEQYF; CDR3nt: TGTGCCAGCAGCCCCTTAAACCTTCGACAGGCCAACGAGCAGTACTTC
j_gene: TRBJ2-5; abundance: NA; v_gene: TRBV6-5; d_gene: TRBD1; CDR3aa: CASSQDRQETQYF; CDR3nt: TGTGCCAGCAGTCAGGACAGGCAAGAGACCCAGTACTTC
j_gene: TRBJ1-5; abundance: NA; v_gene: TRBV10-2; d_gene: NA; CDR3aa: CASSAGAQPQHF; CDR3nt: TGCGCCAGCAGTGCAGGGGCCCAGCCCCAGCATTTT
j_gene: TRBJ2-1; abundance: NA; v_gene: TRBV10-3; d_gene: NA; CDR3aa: CAISELYNEQFF; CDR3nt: TGTGCCATCAGTGAGCTTTACAATGAGCAGTTCTTC
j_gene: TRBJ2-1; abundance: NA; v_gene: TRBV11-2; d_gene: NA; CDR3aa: CASSSAGSYNEQFF; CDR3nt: TGTGCCAGCAGCTCAGCGGGCTCCTACAATGAGCAGTTCTTC
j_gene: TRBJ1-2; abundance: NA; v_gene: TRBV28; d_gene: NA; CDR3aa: CASSLQGYGYTF; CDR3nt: TGTGCCAGCAGTTTACAGGGGTATGGCTACACCTTC
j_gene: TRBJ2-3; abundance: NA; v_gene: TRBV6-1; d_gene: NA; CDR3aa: CASSNRGLPADTQYF; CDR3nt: TGTGCCAGCAGCAATAGGGGATTGCCTGCAGATACGCAGTATTTT
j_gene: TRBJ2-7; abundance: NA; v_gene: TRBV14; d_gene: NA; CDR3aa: CASSQVRGEQYF; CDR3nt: TGTGCCAGCAGCCAAGTTCGGGGCGAGCAGTACTTC
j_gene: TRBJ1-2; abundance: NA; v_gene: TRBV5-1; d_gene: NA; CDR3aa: CASSGAEINYGYTF; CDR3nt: TGCGCCAGCAGCGGGGCAGAGATTAACTATGGCTACACCTTC
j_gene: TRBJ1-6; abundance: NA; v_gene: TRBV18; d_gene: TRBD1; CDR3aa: CASSPRDRTSPLHF; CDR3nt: TGTGCCAGCTCACCGAGGGACAGAACTTCACCCCTCCACTTT
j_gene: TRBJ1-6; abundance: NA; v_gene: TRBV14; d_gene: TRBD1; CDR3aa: CASRGQGNSPLHF; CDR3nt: TGTGCCAGCAGGGGACAGGGGAATTCACCCCTCCACTTT
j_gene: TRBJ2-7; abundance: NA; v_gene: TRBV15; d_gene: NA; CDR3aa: CATSREARDDSYEQYF; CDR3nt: TGTGCCACCAGCAGAGAGGCGAGGGATGACTCCTACGAGCAGTACTTC
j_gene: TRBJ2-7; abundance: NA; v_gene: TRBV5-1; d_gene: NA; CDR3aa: CASAAAGWGYEQYF; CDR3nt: TGCGCCAGCGCGGCCGCAGGGTGGGGCTACGAGCAGTACTTC
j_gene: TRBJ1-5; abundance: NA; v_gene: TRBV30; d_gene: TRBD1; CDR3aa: CAWDRGRSNQPQHF; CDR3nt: TGTGCCTGGGACAGGGGAAGGAGCAATCAGCCCCAGCATTTT
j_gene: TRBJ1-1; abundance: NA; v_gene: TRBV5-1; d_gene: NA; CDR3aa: CASSLGVTEAFF; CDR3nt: TGCGCCAGCAGCTTAGGGGTCACTGAAGCTTTCTTT
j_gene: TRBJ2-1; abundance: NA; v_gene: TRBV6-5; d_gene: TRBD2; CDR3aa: CASSYGRGGLNNEQFF; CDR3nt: TGTGCCAGCAGTTACGGGCGGGGGGGCCTAAACAATGAGCAGTTCTTC
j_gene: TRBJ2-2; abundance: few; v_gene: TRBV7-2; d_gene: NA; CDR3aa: CASSLRVRSPNTGELFF; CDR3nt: TGTGCCAGCAGCTTACGGGTACGGAGCCCTAACACCGGGGAGCTGTTTTTT
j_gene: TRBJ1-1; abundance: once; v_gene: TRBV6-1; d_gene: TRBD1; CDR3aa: CASTPTGHTEAFF; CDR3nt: TGTGCCAGCACCCCGACAGGGCACACTGAAGCTTTCTTT
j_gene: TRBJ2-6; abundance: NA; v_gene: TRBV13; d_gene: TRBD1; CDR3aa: CASSLQGAAGANVLTF; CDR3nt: TGTGCCAGCAGCTTACAGGGGGCGGCAGGGGCCAACGTCCTGACTTTC
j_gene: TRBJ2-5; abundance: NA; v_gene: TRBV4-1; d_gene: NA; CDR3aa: CASSQDGGLETQYF; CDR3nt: TGCGCCAGCAGCCAAGACGGGGGGCTTGAGACCCAGTACTTC
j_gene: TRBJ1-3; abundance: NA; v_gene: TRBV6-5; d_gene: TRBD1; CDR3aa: CASSYGQGANTIYF; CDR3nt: TGTGCCAGCAGTTACGGACAGGGGGCAAACACCATATATTTT
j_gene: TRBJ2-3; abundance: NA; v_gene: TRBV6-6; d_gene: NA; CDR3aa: CASSGRGASADTQYF; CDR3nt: TGTGCCAGCAGTGGGAGGGGGGCAAGTGCAGATACGCAGTATTTT
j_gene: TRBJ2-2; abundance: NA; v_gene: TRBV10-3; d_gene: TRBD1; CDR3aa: CANRQGLDGELFF; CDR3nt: TGTGCCAACAGACAGGGGCTGGACGGGGAGCTGTTTTTT
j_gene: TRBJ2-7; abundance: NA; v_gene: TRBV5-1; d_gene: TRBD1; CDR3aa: CASSPGQGMREQYF; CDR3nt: TGCGCCAGCAGCCCCGGACAGGGGATGAGAGAGCAGTACTTC
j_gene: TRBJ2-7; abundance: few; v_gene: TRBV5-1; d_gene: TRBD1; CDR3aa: CASSLGTGVYEQYF; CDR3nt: TGCGCCAGCAGCTTGGGGACAGGGGTCTACGAGCAGTACTTC
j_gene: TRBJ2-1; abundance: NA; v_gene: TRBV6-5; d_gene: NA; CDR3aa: CASSYVSGHNEQFF; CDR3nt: TGTGCCAGCAGTTACGTTTCAGGCCACAATGAGCAGTTCTTC
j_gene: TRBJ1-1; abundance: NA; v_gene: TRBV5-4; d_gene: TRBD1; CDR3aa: CASSPSETGSTEAFF; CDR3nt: TGTGCCAGCAGCCCCTCCGAGACAGGGAGCACTGAAGCTTTCTTT
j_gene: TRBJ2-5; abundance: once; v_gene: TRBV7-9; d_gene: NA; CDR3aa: CASSLDRGRETQYF; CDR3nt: TGTGCCAGCAGCTTAGATAGAGGGAGGGAGACCCAGTACTTC
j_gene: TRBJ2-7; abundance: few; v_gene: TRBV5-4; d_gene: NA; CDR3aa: CASSPEPDYEQYF; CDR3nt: TGTGCCAGCAGCCCCGAGCCCGACTACGAGCAGTACTTC